This entry lists 5 T cell receptor beta chains sequenced from one sample in a study of T cell responses to AZD1222 COVID-19 vaccine. Data came from immunoSEQ multiplex PCR; TCRdb stores just in-frame clones and leaves some out. The sample contains nearly 110,000 clones, approximately 88% of which appear only once. This specimen was peripheral blood, taken on day 0 of AZD1222 vaccination. These receptors were obtained from an adult in good health.

V usage is TRBV6-2 or TRBV6-3 and J usage is TRBJ2-3; D possibly corresponds to TRBD1 (6 bases). V lost 2 bases to trimming and J lost 1 base, with 13 bases between them. The germline V gene encodes CDR1 MNHEY and CDR2 SVGEGT. The CDR3 is 16 residues long. The CDR3 loop is CASSYPQGMGTDTQYF. In DNA form, the CDR3 reads TGTGCCAGCAGTTACCCACAGGGCATGGGCACAGATACGCAGTATTTT.

This chain joins TRBV4-2 and TRBJ1-2; the D gene is possibly TRBD1 (5 bases). The CDR3 length is 15 residues. V dropped 4 bases and J dropped 5 bases, with 17 bases sitting between them. CDR1 is LGHNA and CDR2 is YNFKEQ in the germline V gene. The CDR3 bases are TGTGCCAGCAGCCCGCAGAAAGACAGCCCTTATGGCTACACCTTC. Its translation is CASSPQKDSPYGYTF.

This clone was seen once. The V gene is TRBV27, the J gene TRBJ2-5; no reliable D call. The CDR3 covers 13 residues. Per germline, CDR1 MNHEY and CDR2 SMNVEV (reference sequence). The V gene lost 3 bases and the J gene lost 2 bases, with 7 bases spanning the gap. Here the CDR3 reads CASSFRRQETQYF. The CDR3 DNA sequence: TGTGCCAGCAGTTTCAGGAGACAAGAGACCCAGTACTTC.

As regards this clone: One end of the junction is discordant with germline, which a read error may explain. This rearrangement joins TRBV12-3 or TRBV12-4 to TRBJ2-3; D perhaps matches TRBD2 (6 bases). The CDR3 contains 12 residues. The CDR3 sequence: CASSIAADTQYF. The CDR3 region has the DNA TGTGCCAGCAGTATAGCGGCAGATACGCAGTATTTT.

The chain has TRBV6-5 and TRBJ1-1; the D is unclear. This CDR3 has 14 amino acids. Looked up from germline, CDR1 is MNHEY and CDR2 is SVGAGI. The ends were cut back, 0 bases at V and 7 bases at J, with 12 bases in the middle. The CDR3 nucleotides read TGTGCCAGCAGTTACTCCCCTGGCGGGGTTGAAGCTTTCTTT. Its translation: CASSYSPGGVEAFF.